This is a list of T cell receptor beta chains from one sample in a study of shared clonotypes between healthy human individuals. The protocol was immunoSEQ multiplex PCR, while the TCRdb copy is restricted to in-frame clones and leaves out a portion. The sample lists around 940,000 clones, approximately 76% occurring once. Sequenced: memory CD4+ T cells sorted from blood. Every receptor here comes from a young man in good health. The CDR3 runs from the conserved cysteine through the conserved F or W. D genes are given only for firm matches. Some rows have no size entry. The others give once, few or many, or a class for an expanded clone.

j_gene	d_gene	len	abundance	v_gene	CDR3aa	CDR3nt
TRBJ2-3	-	14	-	TRBV6-1	CASSEGRATDTQYF	TGTGCCAGCTCAGAGGGCCGAGCCACAGATACGCAGTATTTT
TRBJ2-1	TRBD2	15	-	TRBV14	CASSQVSGSINEQFF	TGTGCCAGCAGCCAAGTTAGCGGGAGTATAAATGAGCAGTTCTTC
TRBJ2-3	-	15	-	TRBV6-5	CASSLGASEADTQYF	TGTGCCAGCAGTCTCGGGGCTAGCGAGGCAGATACGCAGTATTTT
TRBJ2-2	TRBD2	17	-	TRBV4-1	CASSQALLAGGTGELFF	TGCGCCAGCAGCCAAGCCCTACTAGCGGGGGGCACCGGGGAGCTGTTTTTT
TRBJ1-6	-	15	few	TRBV6-1	CASRKDSPDNSPLHF	TGTGCCAGCAGGAAGGACAGTCCGGATAATTCACCCCTCCACTTT
TRBJ2-1	-	15	-	TRBV7-2	CASSPVIMGGNEQFF	TGTGCCAGCAGCCCCGTGATAATGGGAGGCAATGAGCAGTTCTTC
TRBJ2-1	TRBD2	14	few	TRBV7-9	CASSLTGLAGVEFF	TGTGCCAGCAGCTTAACGGGACTAGCGGGAGTGGAGTTCTTC
TRBJ1-4	TRBD1	14	-	TRBV2	CASSLQGNNEKLFF	TGTGCCAGCAGTTTACAGGGGAACAATGAAAAACTGTTTTTT
TRBJ1-1	-	14	-	TRBV10-3	CAITQTGMNTEAFF	TGTGCCATCACCCAGACAGGAATGAACACTGAAGCTTTCTTT
TRBJ2-6	-	17	-	TRBV18	CASSRTAEVSGANVLTF	TGTGCCAGCTCCAGGACAGCAGAAGTTTCTGGGGCCAACGTCCTGACTTTC
TRBJ2-3	-	13	-	TRBV9	CASSVDRGDTQYF	TGTGCCAGCAGCGTAGATAGGGGAGATACGCAGTATTTT
TRBJ2-3	-	15	-	TRBV4-1	CASSQRGASTDTQYF	TGCGCCAGCAGCCAAAGGGGGGCCAGCACAGATACGCAGTATTTT
TRBJ2-3	TRBD2	17	-	TRBV10-1	CASSLLTGTSGRNTQYF	TGCGCCAGCAGTCTCCTTACCGGGACTAGCGGGAGGAATACGCAGTATTTT
TRBJ1-2	-	16	-	TRBV25-1	CASSNFGVRGGYGYTF	TGTGCCAGCAGCAACTTTGGGGTTCGGGGAGGATATGGCTACACCTTC
TRBJ2-2	-	16	many	TRBV13	CASSLFRERLAGELFF	TGTGCCAGCAGCTTATTCCGGGAGAGGTTAGCCGGGGAGCTGTTTTTT
TRBJ1-2	TRBD1	15	-	TRBV6-5	CASSFTGGGSGGYTF	TGTGCCAGCAGCTTCACAGGGGGCGGCTCAGGCGGCTACACCTTC
TRBJ2-7	-	13	-	TRBV2	CASSRGTGGEQYF	TGTGCCAGCAGTCGGGGGACGGGCGGCGAGCAGTACTTC
TRBJ2-5	-	13	-	TRBV30	CAWSVRGAETQYF	TGTGCCTGGAGTGTGCGGGGTGCGGAGACCCAGTACTTC